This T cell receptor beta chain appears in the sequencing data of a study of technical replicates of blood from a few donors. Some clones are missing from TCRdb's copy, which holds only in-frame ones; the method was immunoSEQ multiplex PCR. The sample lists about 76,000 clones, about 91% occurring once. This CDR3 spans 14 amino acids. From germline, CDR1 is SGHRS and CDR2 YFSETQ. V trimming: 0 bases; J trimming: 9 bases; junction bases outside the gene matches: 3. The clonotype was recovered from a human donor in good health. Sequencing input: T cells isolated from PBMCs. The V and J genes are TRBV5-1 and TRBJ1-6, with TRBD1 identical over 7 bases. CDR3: CASSLGQGPSPLHF. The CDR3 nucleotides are TGCGCCAGCAGCTTGGGACAGGGACCTTCACCCCTCCACTTT.